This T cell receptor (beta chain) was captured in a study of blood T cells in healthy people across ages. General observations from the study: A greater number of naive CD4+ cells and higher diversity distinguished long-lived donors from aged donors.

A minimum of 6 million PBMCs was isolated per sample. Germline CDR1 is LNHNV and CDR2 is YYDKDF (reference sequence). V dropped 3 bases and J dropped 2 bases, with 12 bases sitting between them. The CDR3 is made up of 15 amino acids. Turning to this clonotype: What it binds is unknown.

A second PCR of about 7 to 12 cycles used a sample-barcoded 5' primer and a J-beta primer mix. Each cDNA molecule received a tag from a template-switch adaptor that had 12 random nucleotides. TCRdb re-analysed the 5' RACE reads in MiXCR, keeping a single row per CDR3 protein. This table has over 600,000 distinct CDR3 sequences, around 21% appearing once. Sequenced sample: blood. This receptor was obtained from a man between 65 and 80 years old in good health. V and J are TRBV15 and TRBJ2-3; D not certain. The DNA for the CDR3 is TGTGCCACCAGCAGTGGCAGGACGAACACAGATACGCAGTATTTT. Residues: CATSSGRTNTDTQYF.